This T cell receptor (beta chain) was retrieved from a study of cytomegalovirus exposure and HLA in healthy donors. The CDR3 loop spans 15 amino acids. Looked up from germline, CDR1 is MNHEY and CDR2 is SMNVEV (reference sequence). With 0 bases removed from V and 0 bases from J, the gap between germline ends came to 8 bases. Primers: 60 Vbeta forward and 13 Jbeta reverse. Sequencing used immunoSEQ multiplex PCR; TCRdb keeps in-frame clones, though not all of them. The top ten clones hold 16% of a sample with under 130,000 clones, about 13% of them seen once. The chain links TRBV27 to TRBJ1-1; no clear D gene. Sequencing used PBMCs. The sequence was collected from a man aged 40-49 years in good health and CMV-seropositive. The CDR3 is CASSLSAAMNTEAFF. The CDR3, as DNA: TGTGCCAGCAGTTTATCGGCGGCCATGAACACTGAAGCTTTCTTT.